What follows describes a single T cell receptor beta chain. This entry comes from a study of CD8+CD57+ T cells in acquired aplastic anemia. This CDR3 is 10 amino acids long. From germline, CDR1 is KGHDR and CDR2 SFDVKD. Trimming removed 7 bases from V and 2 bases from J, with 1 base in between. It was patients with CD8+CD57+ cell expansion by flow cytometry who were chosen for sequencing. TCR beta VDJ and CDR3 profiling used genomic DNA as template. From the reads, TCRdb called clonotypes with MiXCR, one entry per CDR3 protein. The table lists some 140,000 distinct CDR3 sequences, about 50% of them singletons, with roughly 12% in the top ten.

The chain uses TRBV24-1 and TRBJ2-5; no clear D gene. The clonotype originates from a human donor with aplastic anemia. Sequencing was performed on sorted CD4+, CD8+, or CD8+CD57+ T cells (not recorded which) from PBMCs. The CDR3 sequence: CATRQETQYF. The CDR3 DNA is TGTGCCACCAGACAAGAGACCCAGTACTTC.